A selection of T cell receptor beta chains follows, all from one sample in a study of blood T cells in healthy people across ages. TCRdb re-called the 5' RACE reads with MiXCR, one entry per CDR3 protein. The table lists approximately 730,000 distinct CDR3 sequences, roughly 47% of them singletons. The specimen was blood. The receptors stem from a woman between 55 and 75 years old in good health. Both conserved end residues are part of each CDR3. D genes are given only for firm matches. Clone size is shown for a subset of rows, as once, few, many or a class of expanded clone.

V gene,J gene,clone size,D gene,CDR3 DNA,CDR3 protein
TRBV12-3/TRBV12-4,TRBJ2-1,many,NA,TGTGCCAGCACCCCAAACTCGGGTTCCTACAATGAGCAGTTCTTC,CASTPNSGSYNEQFF
TRBV5-1,TRBJ2-1,NA,TRBD2,TGCGCCAGCAGCCGGACTAGCAGAAAAGCCTACAATGAGCAGTTCTTC,CASSRTSRKAYNEQFF
TRBV20-1,TRBJ1-2,NA,NA,TGCAGTGCTCCCAGGGACCAGGGTGGCTACACCTTC,CSAPRDQGGYTF
TRBV5-1,TRBJ2-7,NA,TRBD1,TGCGCCAGCAGCTCTATGGGGACAGGGAACGTCGAGCAGTACTTC,CASSSMGTGNVEQYF
TRBV3-1,TRBJ2-7,many,TRBD2,TGTGCCAGCATGGGAGGGGCTAACTACGAGCAGTACTTC,CASMGGANYEQYF
TRBV12-3/TRBV12-4,TRBJ1-1,once,NA,TGTGCCAGCAGTTCGCGGCCTAGAGAAGCTTTCTTT,CASSSRPREAFF
TRBV20-1,TRBJ2-3,NA,TRBD2,TGCAGTGCTAGGAACCCCGGGACTAGACTCACAGATACGCAGTATTTT,CSARNPGTRLTDTQYF
TRBV9,TRBJ2-5,NA,NA,TGTGCCAGCAGCGTAGAGGGGGGGCTACAAGAGACCCAGTACTTC,CASSVEGGLQETQYF
TRBV20-1,TRBJ2-5,many,NA,TGCAGTGCTGGAGAATTGAAGGTCCAAGAGACCCAGTACTTC,CSAGELKVQETQYF
TRBV7-2,TRBJ2-2,NA,TRBD2,TGTGCCACCGGATTAGCGGGAGTGGGCACCGGGGAGCTGTTTTTT,CATGLAGVGTGELFF
TRBV25-1,TRBJ1-5,NA,NA,TGTGCCAGCAGAGTACAGGGAGTCAGGCAGCCCCAGCATTTT,CASRVQGVRQPQHF
TRBV20-1,TRBJ2-3,NA,NA,TGCAGTGCTAGAGATCGGGTCACAGATACGCAGTATTTT,CSARDRVTDTQYF
TRBV10-1,TRBJ2-7,NA,NA,TGCGCCAGCAGTGGAGGGAGCTCCTACAATGAGCAGTACTTC,CASSGGSSYNEQYF
TRBV10-3,TRBJ2-7,NA,NA,TGTGCCATCAGTGCGGACTCTAGTTCCTACGAGCAGTACTTC,CAISADSSSYEQYF
TRBV29-1,TRBJ2-3,few,TRBD2,TGCAGCGTCAAGGGTGGGACTAGCGGCTTCACAGATACGCAGTATTTT,CSVKGGTSGFTDTQYF
TRBV7-3,TRBJ1-2,NA,NA,TGTGCCAGCAGCTTAACCCAAACGACAGGTTTGGACTATGGCTACACCTTC,CASSLTQTTGLDYGYTF
TRBV9,TRBJ2-7,few,TRBD2,TGTGCCAGCAGCGTAGGGAGCGGGAGCCCCTACGAGCAGTACTTC,CASSVGSGSPYEQYF
TRBV7-9,TRBJ2-7,NA,NA,TGTGCCAGCAGCAGACCGGGAAATCACTACGAGCAGTACTTC,CASSRPGNHYEQYF
TRBV28,TRBJ2-3,NA,NA,TGTGCCAGCAGGTCAAGCGCGCAGTATTTT,CASRSSAQYF
TRBV5-1,TRBJ2-1,NA,NA,TGCGCCAGCAGCCTGAGACTAGTGGCCCCTGAGCAGTTCTTC,CASSLRLVAPEQFF
TRBV29-1,TRBJ2-3,many,NA,TGCAGCGAGGCGCCGACAGGAACAGATACGCAGTATTTT,CSEAPTGTDTQYF
TRBV20-1,TRBJ1-6,NA,TRBD1,TGCAGTGCTAGCGGACAGGGTTCGGGGTATAATTCACCCCTCCACTTT,CSASGQGSGYNSPLHF
TRBV20-1,TRBJ2-5,NA,TRBD1,TGCAGTGCTAGAGACCCTGGTAAAAGGACAGGGGGTAGAGAGCAGTACTTC,CSARDPGKRTGGREQYF
TRBV20-1,TRBJ2-2,NA,NA,TGCAGTGCCACCAAGGCCGACCTTGGGGAGCTGTTTTTT,CSATKADLGELFF
TRBV28,TRBJ2-3,NA,NA,TGTGCCAGCAGTTTAAAAGGGGGTCGCCCAGATACGCAGTATTTT,CASSLKGGRPDTQYF
TRBV7-7,TRBJ2-3,NA,NA,TGTGCCAGCAGCCGATTAGGACTACACACAGATACGCAGTATTTT,CASSRLGLHTDTQYF
TRBV6-4,TRBJ1-2,NA,NA,TGTGCCAGCAGTGATCGGACCGTTAACTATGGCTACACCTTC,CASSDRTVNYGYTF
TRBV20-1,TRBJ1-4,NA,NA,TGCAGTGCTAGAGATAGTAGGGGATCGAATGAAAAACTGTTTTTT,CSARDSRGSNEKLFF
TRBV7-2,TRBJ2-6,few,NA,TGTGCCAGCAGGGACTTTGAGGGAACTGGGGCCAACGTCCTGACTTTC,CASRDFEGTGANVLTF
TRBV6-5,TRBJ2-1,NA,TRBD1,TGTGCCAGCAGTTACACAGGACAGGCCCTAGAGACCCAGTTCTTC,CASSYTGQALETQFF
TRBV3-1,TRBJ1-2,NA,TRBD1,TGTGCCAGCAACAGGGGAAGCAACTATGGCTACACCTTC,CASNRGSNYGYTF
TRBV20-1,TRBJ2-1,NA,TRBD2,TGCAGTGCTAGTATGTCTAGCGGGGACGGGTACAATGAGCAGTTCTTC,CSASMSSGDGYNEQFF
TRBV28,TRBJ1-5,few,TRBD1,TGTGCCAGCAGTTTTTCGGACAGGGGTCAGCCCCAGCATTTT,CASSFSDRGQPQHF
TRBV7-9,TRBJ2-5,NA,NA,TGTGCCAGCAGCTTGTCGGGAGTCAAAGAGACCCAGTACTTC,CASSLSGVKETQYF
TRBV7-9,TRBJ2-3,NA,NA,TGTGCCAGCAGCTTGGACGACACAGATACGCAGTATTTT,CASSLDDTDTQYF
TRBV20-1,TRBJ1-2,NA,NA,TGCAGTGCTAGAGACGGGGGGGGGGAGGATGGCTACACCTTC,CSARDGGGEDGYTF
TRBV5-1,TRBJ2-1,NA,NA,TGCGCCAGCAGCTCCGGATCTCGATCTGAGGCCTACAATGAGCAGTTCTTC,CASSSGSRSEAYNEQFF
TRBV7-2,TRBJ2-1,many,NA,TGTGCCAGCAGCTCCTCCCCACATTCGACCGGGGAGCAGTTCTTC,CASSSSPHSTGEQFF
TRBV20-1,TRBJ2-7,many,NA,TGCAGTGCCGAATATAGCTTTCACGAGCAGTACTTC,CSAEYSFHEQYF
TRBV12-3/TRBV12-4,TRBJ1-2,NA,TRBD1,TGTGCCAGCAGTCGAACGACAGGGGTGGATGGCTACACCTTC,CASSRTTGVDGYTF
TRBV20-1,TRBJ2-5,NA,NA,TGCAGTGCTCCCCCTGAGGTACAAGAGACCCAGTACTTC,CSAPPEVQETQYF
TRBV5-1,TRBJ2-3,few,TRBD2,TGCGCCAGCAGCTTGGTAGGGGACTATAGCACAGATACGCAGTATTTT,CASSLVGDYSTDTQYF
TRBV20-1,TRBJ1-1,NA,NA,TGCAGTGCTAGAGGTCGTAAGTCGGGGACTGAAGCTTTCTTT,CSARGRKSGTEAFF